This entry lists 19 T cell receptor beta chains sequenced from one sample in a study of blood T cells in healthy people across ages. A second PCR, run for 7 to 11 cycles, used a sample-barcoded 5' primer plus a J-beta primer mix. TCRdb independently ran MiXCR on the 5' RACE reads; one entry per CDR3 protein. The table lists 1.6 million or so distinct CDR3 sequences, 30% to 35% of them singletons. The sequencing input was blood. These receptor sequences come from a woman between 25 and 40 years old in good health.

This clonotype was recorded a few times. V gene TRBV27 combines with J gene TRBJ2-5; 7 nucleotides agree with TRBD1. Looked up from germline, CDR1 is MNHEY and CDR2 is SMNVEV (reference sequence). This CDR3 spans 15 amino acids. Unmatched junction bases numbered 13, after V lost 10 bases and J lost 2 bases. The CDR3 DNA reads TGTGCCAACCCACGACGGACAGGATCACAAGAGACCCAGTACTTC. Protein product: CANPRRTGSQETQYF.

This clonotype was seen more than once but under ten times. The chain joins TRBV29-1 to TRBJ2-2; 7 bases agree with TRBD1. CDR3 length equals 16 residues. V lost 4 bases and J lost 0; bases outside the gene matches: 8. Per germline, CDR1 SQVTM and CDR2 ANQGSEA. The chain's CDR3 is CSVGPGQSPNTGELFF. The CDR3 nucleotides read TGCAGCGTTGGCCCGGGACAGAGCCCGAACACCGGGGAGCTGTTTTTT.

The chain uses TRBV5-1 and TRBJ2-3; TRBD2 aligns across 7 bases. V gave up 4 bases and J gave up 6 bases; unmatched junction bases: 11. The CDR3 is made up of 15 amino acids. Germline CDR1 is SGHRS and CDR2 is YFSETQ. In nucleotides, the CDR3 is TGCGCCAGCAGCATCTGGGAGGGGAAAAAGGATACGCAGTATTTT. Translation: CASSIWEGKKDTQYF.

This rearrangement joins TRBV3-1 to TRBJ1-5; D unresolved. The CDR3 is 14 residues long. Trimming took off 0 bases at V and 7 bases at J, with 10 bases between the two ends. Germline V gives CDR1 LGHDT, CDR2 YNNKEL (reference sequence). CDR3 in DNA: TGTGCCAGCAGCCAAGATTCCAAGAGGCAGCCCCAGCATTTT. Translating it yields CASSQDSKRQPQHF.

V gene TRBV4-1 combines with J gene TRBJ2-5; 9 bases agree with TRBD2. The CDR3 has 20 residues. J lost 2 bases, V lost 2 bases, and 18 bases had no gene match. Germline V gene sequence: CDR1 MGHRA, CDR2 YSYEKL. Here the CDR3 reads CASSQTAVSGGPILQETQYF. The CDR3 DNA reads as TGCGCCAGCAGCCAAACCGCGGTTAGCGGGGGACCGATACTACAAGAGACCCAGTACTTC.

The V and J genes are TRBV27 and TRBJ2-3; 8 nucleotides match TRBD2. Germline V gives CDR1 MNHEY, CDR2 SMNVEV (reference sequence). V lost 1 base, J lost 0 bases, and 3 bases stayed unmatched. The CDR3 is 16 residues long. Here the CDR3 reads CASSLYGGGSTDTQYF. CDR3 DNA: TGTGCCAGCAGTTTATACGGGGGGGGGAGCACAGATACGCAGTATTTT.

This clonotype was counted between two and nine times. The chain carries TRBV5-1 and TRBJ2-7, with D possibly called TRBD1 or TRBD2 (5 bases each). The germline V gene has CDR1 SGHRS and CDR2 YFSETQ. This CDR3 has 13 residues. V shed 4 bases and J shed 5 bases, with 13 bases lying between them. The CDR3 loop reads CASSRDLTHEQYF. The CDR3 nucleotides read TGCGCCAGCAGCCGGGACCTTACCCACGAGCAGTACTTC.

The chain links TRBV14 to TRBJ1-1, with TRBD1 matching 7 bases. The CDR3 loop spans 17 amino acids. J was trimmed by 0 bases and V by 0 bases; bases with no gene match: 7. Germline CDR1 reads SGHDN; CDR2 reads FVKESK. In DNA, the CDR3 is TGTGCCAGCAGCCAAGATGGGGACAGAGGCATGAACACTGAAGCTTTCTTT. Encoded protein: CASSQDGDRGMNTEAFF.

The V gene is TRBV9, the J gene TRBJ2-3; D is unresolved. The V gene's germline CDR1 is SGDLS and CDR2 YYNGEE. The V end was cut by 3 bases, the J end by 1 base, with 15 bases between. The length of the CDR3 is 16 residues. CDR3: CASSGSAMAGTDTQYF. The CDR3 DNA sequence: TGTGCCAGCAGCGGTTCCGCCATGGCGGGCACAGATACGCAGTATTTT. The variable domain in full, with the rest retrieved from reference TRBV9 and TRBJ2-3, is DSGVTQTPKHLITATGQRVTLRCSPRSGDLSVYWYQQSLDQGLQFLIQYYNGEERAKGNILERFSAQQFPDLHSELNLSSLELGDSALYFCASSGSAMAGTDTQYFGPGTRLTVL.

In this sample, this clonotype turned up a few times. This chain joins TRBV7-6 and TRBJ2-1; the match to TRBD2 covers 7 bases. Germline assignment: CDR1 SGHVS and CDR2 FNYEAQ. The CDR3 sequence is 14 residues long. The junction had 10 bases not matched to a gene; V was cut back by 5 bases and J by 9 bases. CDR3 sequence reads: CASSPGLDSVEQFF. The CDR3 bases are TGTGCCAGCAGCCCAGGACTAGACAGCGTTGAGCAGTTCTTC.

About this clonotype: One end of the junction fails to match germline, which may point to a read error. The V and J genes are TRBV5-1 and TRBJ2-7, with D possibly being TRBD2 (6 bases). The CDR3 spans 12 residues. Germline V gene data show CDR1 as SGHRS and CDR2 as YFSETQ. The CDR3 nucleotides read TGCGCCAGCAACTTGGGCGGGGAGCAGCAGTACTTC. Its translation: CASNLGGEQQYF.

The chain combines TRBV24-1 with TRBJ2-5, with D tentatively TRBD2 (7 bases). Trimming removed 0 bases at V and 3 bases at J, with 16 bases between. Germline assignment: CDR1 KGHDR and CDR2 SFDVKD. The CDR3 spans 17 residues. In DNA, the CDR3 is TGTGCCACCAGTGATTTGGGGCGGGGGCCCGCCAAAGAGACCCAGTACTTC. Protein product: CATSDLGRGPAKETQYF.

This rearrangement joins TRBV6-1 to TRBJ1-5, with D unclear. This CDR3 region has 14 residues. CDR1 is MNHNS, CDR2 SASEGT, per germline. V was pared by 6 bases and J by 5 bases, with 14 bases between. The CDR3 is CASRVPRSYQPQHF. The CDR3, as DNA: TGTGCCAGCAGGGTCCCCAGGAGTTATCAGCCCCAGCATTTT.

To note about this clonotype: An end of the junction differs from the germline gene, which may be a read error. The V gene is TRBV3-1, the J gene TRBJ1-1, with TRBD1 matching over 9 bases. The CDR3 is 17 amino acids. CDR1 and CDR2 from the germline V gene are LGHDT and YNNKEL (reference sequence). The CDR3: CASSPQTGGGGNIEAFF. CDR3 coding DNA: TGTGCCAGCAGCCCCCAAACAGGGGGCGGCGGGAACATTGAAGCTTTCTTT. The variable domain in full, with the rest retrieved from reference TRBV3-1 and TRBJ1-1, is DTAVSQTPKYLVTQMGNDKSIKCEQNLGHDTMYWYKQDSKKFLKIMFSYNNKELIINETVPNRFSPKSPDKAHLNLHINSLELGDSAVYFCASSPQTGGGGNIEAFFGQGTRLTVV.

This chain uses TRBV6-1 with TRBJ2-3; a possible D gene is TRBD2 (6 bases). Per germline, CDR1 MNHNS and CDR2 SASEGT. The V and J ends lost 7 bases and 6 bases respectively, with 11 bases between them. The CDR3 runs to 12 residues. The CDR3 bases are TGTGCCAGCACCCCAAGCGGGGATACGCAGTATTTT. It yields the protein CASTPSGDTQYF.

This clonotype was counted many times. The chain combines TRBV6-2 or TRBV6-3 with TRBJ2-1; no firm D call. V was trimmed by 2 bases and J by 7 bases, leaving 6 bases between them. Germline V CDR1 and CDR2: MNHEY, SVGEGT. The CDR3 is 12 residues long. The CDR3 DNA reads as TGTGCCAGCAGTTACGTGGGGAATGAGCAGTTCTTC. Translation: CASSYVGNEQFF.

This chain joins TRBV6-1 and TRBJ1-4; a weak D match, TRBD1 (6 bases). The V gene lost 3 bases and the J gene lost 8 bases, with 16 bases spanning the gap. Germline CDR1 is MNHNS and CDR2 is SASEGT. CDR3 length: 15 amino acids. The CDR3 nucleotides read TGTGCCAGCAGTGATGGGGGGGCGCTTGGCGAAAAACTGTTTTTT. Amino acid sequence: CASSDGGALGEKLFF.

Concerning this clonotype itself: A much larger clone sits a single nucleotide away, making a read error possible. V usage is TRBV7-2 and J usage is TRBJ2-3, with D tentatively TRBD1 (6 bases). Germline values: CDR1 SGHTA, CDR2 FQGNSA. The germline V and J ends were trimmed by 1 base and 13 bases, with 6 bases remaining between them. This CDR3 comprises 10 residues. The CDR3 DNA reads as TGTGCCAGCAGCTTAGAGGGGGAGTATTTT. Encoded protein: CASSLEGEYF. The full variable domain, completed using reference TRBV7-2 and TRBJ2-3, is GAGVSQSPSNKVTEKGKDVELRCDPISGHTALYWYRQSLGQGLEFLIYFQGNSAPDKSGLPSDRFSAERTGGSVSTLTIQRTQQEDSAVYLCASSLEGEYFGPGTRLTVL.

The chain uses TRBV15 and TRBJ2-2; no clear D gene. V was cut by 1 base and J by 8 bases, with 8 bases left in between. Germline values: CDR1 LNHNV, CDR2 YYDKDF (reference sequence). The CDR3 is 13 amino acids. CDR3 sequence: CATSRGDGGELFF. CDR3 DNA: TGTGCCACCAGCAGAGGAGACGGAGGGGAGCTGTTTTTT.